The next 32 T cell receptor beta chains were all read from a single sample in a study of cytomegalovirus exposure and HLA in healthy donors (TCRdb year 2017). The library came from the immunoSEQ multiplex PCR assay. A mixture of 60 forward primers for TCR Vbeta segments and 13 reverse primers for TCR Jbeta segments was used in the multiplex PCR. TCRdb retrieved this table from immuneACCESS and kept in-frame rearrangements only. Not all clones are present; in checked studies, unresolved V genes account for under half, and no reason is known for the remainder. This sample comprises around 150,000 clones, approximately 83% of them detected only once. The ten largest make up 1.5% of the sample. The sequenced sample consisted of PBMCs. The receptors derive from a woman aged 18-35 years in good health and CMV-seronegative.

This sequence joins TRBV5-6 and TRBJ2-1; tentatively, D is TRBD2 (7 bases). Germline V lookup: CDR1 SGHDT, CDR2 YYEEEE. Trimming shortened V by 5 bases and J by 8 bases, and 17 bases separated the two germline ends. The CDR3 has 14 amino acids. The CDR3 sequence is CASSLDPGGYEQFF. The CDR3 DNA is TGTGCCAGCAGTCTCGATCCGGGGGGCTATGAGCAGTTCTTC.

The table lists this clone with a count of one. The V and J genes are TRBV27 and TRBJ2-7, with 8 bases identical to TRBD2. The ends lost 8 bases at V and 3 bases at J; junction bases unmatched: 9. Germline lookup yields CDR1 MNHEY and CDR2 SMNVEV (reference sequence). The CDR3 extends over 14 amino acids. The CDR3 sequence is CASGGRAGVYEQYF. CDR3 sequence (DNA): TGTGCCAGCGGGGGGAGAGCGGGGGTCTACGAGCAGTACTTC.

This clone was observed a single time. This chain links TRBV6-1 with TRBJ2-1; 10 bases match TRBD2. The CDR3 runs 16 residues. CDR1 MNHNS and CDR2 SASEGT come from the germline V gene. Trimming at V came to 4 bases and at J to 2 bases, leaving 5 bases not matched to a gene. The CDR3 is CASSGSSGGAYNEQFF. The CDR3 bases are TGTGCCAGCAGTGGATCTAGCGGGGGAGCCTACAATGAGCAGTTCTTC.

In this sample, this clone turned up a few times. The chain uses TRBV6-6 and TRBJ2-4; weak D call: TRBD1 (6 bases). Germline-derived CDR1 and CDR2 are MNHNY and SVGAGI (reference sequence). The V and J ends lost 5 bases and 3 bases respectively, with 14 bases between them. The CDR3 loop spans 15 amino acids. CDR3: CASSPTGFDKNIQYF. CDR3 bases: TGTGCCAGCAGTCCGACAGGTTTTGACAAAAACATTCAGTACTTC.

This chain connects TRBV6-6 to TRBJ1-1, with D maybe TRBD1 (6 bases). The CDR3 extends over 10 amino acids. Germline assignment: CDR1 MNHNY and CDR2 SVGAGI (reference sequence). Trimming removed 5 bases at V and 8 bases at J, with 6 bases between. CDR3 coding DNA: TGTGCCAGCAGTGACAGGGAAGCTTTCTTT. Translating it yields CASSDREAFF.

The V and J genes are TRBV6-6 and TRBJ1-1; 8 bases map to TRBD1. This CDR3 region has 16 residues. Germline CDR1 reads MNHNY; CDR2 reads SVGAGI (reference sequence). Trimming at V came to 8 bases and at J to 4 bases, leaving 15 bases not matched to a gene. In DNA form, the CDR3 reads TGTGCCAGCCGTTTTTATCCGGGACAGGAGAGCACTGAAGCTTTCTTT. It encodes CASRFYPGQESTEAFF.

The V gene is TRBV9, the J gene TRBJ1-2, with TRBD1 matching 9 bases. The germline V gene has CDR1 SGDLS and CDR2 YYNGEE. Trimming took 5 bases from V and 4 from J; bases not matched to a gene: 9. The CDR3 is made up of 15 amino acids. The CDR3 DNA follows: TGTGCCAGCAGAGCAAACCCGGGACAGGGCTATGGCTACACCTTC. Protein sequence: CASRANPGQGYGYTF.

V gene TRBV6-1 combines with J gene TRBJ1-2, with D maybe TRBD1 (6 bases). Trimming removed 4 bases at V and 3 bases at J, with 18 bases between. Looked up from germline, CDR1 is MNHNS and CDR2 is SASEGT. The CDR3 loop spans 16 amino acids. CDR3 protein: CASSVRTVGIYYGYTF. The CDR3 DNA follows: TGTGCCAGCAGTGTGAGGACAGTAGGGATTTACTATGGCTACACCTTC.

V and J are TRBV27 and TRBJ2-3; 12 nucleotides agree with TRBD2. The CDR3 totals 15 residues. The V gene's germline CDR1 is MNHEY and CDR2 SMNVEV (reference sequence). J lost 4 bases, V lost 5 bases, and 4 bases had no gene match. The CDR3 DNA is TGTGCCAGCAGTGAAGCTAGCGGGGGGGCAGATACGCAGTATTTT. Translation gives CASSEASGGADTQYF.

The gene calls are TRBV10-1 and TRBJ2-5, with D tentatively TRBD2 (6 bases). Trimming cost V 4 bases and J 5 bases, with 14 bases left between them. The CDR3 spans 14 residues. Germline CDR1 is WNHNN and CDR2 is SYGVQD (reference sequence). This CDR3 reads CASSGQTSPETQYF. In DNA, the CDR3 is TGCGCCAGCAGTGGCCAGACTAGTCCCGAGACCCAGTACTTC.

This chain connects TRBV30 to TRBJ2-2; 8 bases line up with TRBD1. This CDR3 has 16 residues. CDR1 and CDR2 (germline): GTSNPN, SVGIG (reference sequence). Trimming took 3 bases from V and 6 from J; bases not matched to a gene: 12. The CDR3 reads CAWRIQGAPVAGELFF. The CDR3 region has the DNA TGTGCCTGGAGAATCCAGGGGGCGCCCGTAGCCGGGGAGCTGTTTTTT.

This clone showed up just a few times. The V gene is TRBV5-1, the J gene TRBJ2-4; tentative D call: TRBD1 (6 bases). V was trimmed by 0 bases and J by 9 bases, leaving 7 bases between them. Germline CDR1 SGHRS, CDR2 YFSETQ. The length of the CDR3 is 12 residues. The CDR3 DNA sequence: TGCGCCAGCAGCTTGGACAGGGCCATTCAGTACTTC. Translating it yields CASSLDRAIQYF.

The count of this clone is one. An end of the junction differs from the germline gene, which may be a read error. V and J are TRBV7-7 and TRBJ2-1; TRBD1 matches at 8 bases. CDR3 size: 17 residues. Germline CDR1 and CDR2: SSHAT and FNYEAQ (reference sequence). In DNA, the CDR3 is TGTGCTAGCAGCTTAGGGGGACAGGCGATCTCCTACAATGAGCAGTTCTTC. Protein sequence: CASSLGGQAISYNEQFF.

This clone was recorded a few times. J is TRBJ1-5 and V is TRBV27; D may be TRBD1 (6 bases). Looked up from germline, CDR1 is MNHEY and CDR2 is SMNVEV (reference sequence). The CDR3 covers 16 residues. V lost 5 bases and J lost 0, with 14 bases in between. CDR3 in DNA: TGTGCCAGCAGTGATACGACAGGATATAGCAATCAGCCCCAGCATTTT. It is translated as CASSDTTGYSNQPQHF.

This chain joins TRBV2 and TRBJ1-5; 8 bases line up with TRBD1. Looked up from germline, CDR1 is SNHLY and CDR2 is FYNNEI. The CDR3 length is 16 residues. Losses at the gene ends were 5 bases for V and 1 base for J; bases not matched to a gene: 7. DNA of the CDR3: TGTGCCAGCAGTCAACAGGGGGAGGGGAGCAATCAGCCCCAGCATTTT. As protein: CASSQQGEGSNQPQHF.

CDR3 sequence: CASSLEGARVYTGELFF. DNA for the CDR3: TGTGCCAGCAGCTTGGAGGGGGCCCGTGTATACACCGGGGAGCTGTTTTTT. The genes are TRBV5-8 and TRBJ2-2, with 7 bases fitting TRBD1. Germline V gene lookup returns CDR1 SGHTS and CDR2 YDEGEE. This CDR3 contains 17 residues. The junction had 8 bases not matched to a gene; V was cut back by 0 bases and J by 3 bases.

The V gene is TRBV19, the J gene TRBJ1-3; no clear D. Trimming cost V 4 bases and J 2 bases, with 6 bases left between them. The germline V gene has CDR1 LNHDA and CDR2 SQIVND (reference sequence). This CDR3 has 13 residues. The CDR3: CASSTHPGNTIYF. The DNA of the CDR3 is TGTGCCAGTAGTACCCATCCTGGAAACACCATATATTTT.

This clone was observed a single time. The rearrangement links TRBV6-1 to TRBJ1-1; TRBD1 matches 12 bases. This CDR3 is 17 amino acids long. J lost 1 base, V lost 3 bases, and 6 bases had no gene match. Germline CDR1 MNHNS, CDR2 SASEGT. CDR3 in DNA: TGTGCCAGCAGTGACCCGGGACAGGGGGCAGGGAACACTGAAGCTTTCTTT. It yields the protein CASSDPGQGAGNTEAFF.

V gene TRBV27 combines with J gene TRBJ2-3, with D perhaps matching TRBD1 (6 bases). There are 18 residues in the CDR3. Trimming pared 3 bases from V and 2 bases from J, leaving 21 bases between. In germline, CDR1 is MNHEY, CDR2 SMNVEV (reference sequence). CDR3 in amino acids: CASSFKGRGWGLTDTQYF. The CDR3, as DNA: TGTGCCAGCAGTTTTAAGGGCCGTGGGTGGGGGCTCACAGATACGCAGTATTTT.

The chain is built from TRBV18 and TRBJ2-1, with TRBD2 matching over 11 bases. CDR1 is KGHSH, CDR2 LQKENI, per germline. With V trimmed by 3 bases and J by 0 bases, 10 bases remained unmatched. The CDR3 loop spans 19 amino acids. The CDR3 DNA sequence: TGTGCCAGCTCACCGAACCCACTAGCGGGGGCTGACTCCTACAATGAGCAGTTCTTC. This encodes CASSPNPLAGADSYNEQFF.

The chain is built from TRBV19 and TRBJ1-2; D remains unclear. CDR3 length: 12 residues. Germline V gives CDR1 LNHDA, CDR2 SQIVND (reference sequence). Trimming took 8 bases from V and 7 from J, leaving 14 bases between them. CDR3 sequence reads: CASWTGVGGYTF. The CDR3, as DNA: TGTGCCAGTTGGACCGGGGTTGGTGGCTACACCTTC.

The chain combines TRBV5-1 with TRBJ2-1; TRBD2 might be the D (6 bases). The CDR3 covers 15 residues. The germline gives CDR1 SGHRS, CDR2 YFSETQ. Trimming took 4 bases from V and 0 from J, leaving 11 bases between them. This CDR3 reads CASSPAGSSYNEQFF. The CDR3 coding sequence is TGCGCCAGCAGCCCCGCGGGGAGCTCCTACAATGAGCAGTTCTTC.

This chain uses TRBV2 with TRBJ2-3, with D possibly matching TRBD1 (5 bases). Germline V lookup: CDR1 SNHLY, CDR2 FYNNEI. The V end lost 2 bases, the J end lost 5 bases, and 14 bases lay between the germline ends. CDR3 size: 15 residues. CDR3 sequence: CASSERLGVGDTQYF. The CDR3 DNA is TGTGCCAGCAGTGAAAGGCTAGGGGTGGGAGATACGCAGTATTTT.

The CDR3 bases are TGTGCCAGTAGTATAGAGCCGACAGGGGTACGGTCGGATACGCAGTATTTT. It translates to CASSIEPTGVRSDTQYF. This chain joins TRBV19 and TRBJ2-3; 8 bases line up with TRBD1. With 0 bases clipped from V and 6 bases from J, the junction kept 11 bases outside the gene matches. The germline CDR1 and CDR2 sequences are LNHDA and SQIVND (reference sequence). CDR3 length equals 17 residues.

This clone was seen more than once but under ten times. The chain uses TRBV6-1 and TRBJ1-2, with 8 positions matching TRBD1. J was trimmed by 5 bases and V by 2 bases; bases with no gene match: 4. In germline, CDR1 is MNHNS, CDR2 SASEGT. The CDR3 is 14 amino acids. The CDR3 is CASSERRTGYGYTF. The CDR3 DNA reads TGTGCCAGCAGTGAACGGCGGACAGGGTATGGCTACACCTTC.

CDR3 loop: CASSFDSYEQYF. CDR3 nucleotide sequence: TGTGCCAGCAGCTTTGACAGCTACGAGCAGTACTTC. The chain carries TRBV5-6 and TRBJ2-7, with D perhaps matching TRBD1 (5 bases). V was clipped by 2 bases and J by 3 bases, with 6 bases between them. Germline assignment: CDR1 SGHDT and CDR2 YYEEEE. The CDR3 sequence is 12 residues long.

The chain uses TRBV28 and TRBJ1-2, with 9 nucleotides matching TRBD1. The V gene end was trimmed by 2 bases and the J gene end by 5 bases; junction bases not matched to a gene: 3. CDR1 MDHEN and CDR2 SYDVKM come from the germline V gene. There are 14 residues in the CDR3. The chain's CDR3 is CASSLRDRVYGYTF. The CDR3 nucleotides are TGTGCCAGCAGTTTAAGGGACAGGGTGTATGGCTACACCTTC.

The chain recombines TRBV5-4 with TRBJ2-7; 9 bases are shared with TRBD2. V trimming: 1 base; J trimming: 2 bases; junction bases outside the gene matches: 4. Germline-derived CDR1 and CDR2 are SGHNT and YYREEE (reference sequence). This CDR3 spans 15 amino acids. The CDR3 loop is CASSLRGGGAYEQYF. The CDR3 region has the DNA TGTGCCAGCAGCTTGAGGGGCGGGGGGGCCTACGAGCAGTACTTC.

CDR3 sequence reads: CASSYSRGPLNNEQFF. In DNA, the CDR3 is TGTGCCAGCAGTTACTCGAGGGGGCCACTTAACAATGAGCAGTTCTTC. The chain couples TRBV6-5 to TRBJ2-1; 7 bases match TRBD1. The CDR3 length is 16 residues. After removal of 0 bases from V and 5 bases from J, the junction contained 7 bases not matched to a gene. Germline CDR1 and CDR2: MNHEY and SVGAGI.

The V call is TRBV7-2, the J call TRBJ1-3; D possibly corresponds to TRBD1 (6 bases). CDR1 is SGHTA, CDR2 FQGNSA, per germline. Trimming left V 4 bases short and J 2 bases short, with 9 bases between. This CDR3 is 14 amino acids long. Written as DNA, the CDR3 is TGTGCCAGCAGCTCCCCAGGGGCTGGAAACACCATATATTTT. It codes for CASSSPGAGNTIYF. The full variable domain, rest sourced from reference TRBV7-2 and TRBJ1-3, is GAGVSQSPSNKVTEKGKDVELRCDPISGHTALYWYRQSLGQGLEFLIYFQGNSAPDKSGLPSDRFSAERTGGSVSTLTIQRTQQEDSAVYLCASSSPGAGNTIYFGEGSWLTVV.

The chain uses TRBV27 and TRBJ2-5; 10 bases are shared with TRBD2. The J call may be incorrect, as the DNA end agrees better with TRBJ2-7. This CDR3 contains 17 residues. CDR1 is MNHEY, CDR2 SMNVEV, per germline (reference sequence). The CDR3 loop is CASSLYLPSGGSYEQYF. CDR3 sequence (DNA): TGTGCCAGCAGTTTATATCTCCCTAGCGGGGGCTCCTACGAGCAGTACTTC.

The gene calls are TRBV6-5 and TRBJ1-1; D may be TRBD1 (5 bases). Trimming shortened V by 5 bases and J by 0 bases, and 10 bases separated the two germline ends. The germline gives CDR1 MNHEY, CDR2 SVGAGI. This CDR3 contains 14 residues. The CDR3 protein is CASSPRALNTEAFF. DNA for the CDR3: TGTGCCAGCAGTCCCAGGGCTTTGAACACTGAAGCTTTCTTT.